Listed here are 6 T cell receptor beta chains from one sample, sequenced in a study of lymphopenia after photon versus proton radiotherapy. Measured with immunoSEQ multiplex PCR; TCRdb has only the in-frame clones, and not every one. The sample carries some 70,000 clones, about 89% recorded once. The source was peripheral blood, collected from a patient treated with proton-based radiotherapy. These receptors were obtained from an elderly man with esophageal cancer.

This clone was seen a handful of times. The V call is TRBV11-2, the J call TRBJ1-1, with D perhaps matching TRBD1 (5 bases). V was cut by 2 bases and J by 2 bases, with 12 bases left in between. Germline V CDR1 and CDR2: SGHAT, FQNNGV. This CDR3 has 15 amino acids. The CDR3 here is CASSLRRTINTEAFF. The CDR3, as DNA: TGTGCCAGCAGCTTACGCCGGACAATTAACACTGAAGCTTTCTTT.

The chain joins TRBV9 to TRBJ2-1; tentative D call: TRBD1 (6 bases). Germline V CDR1 and CDR2: SGDLS, YYNGEE. This CDR3 region has 14 residues. V lost 2 bases to trimming and J lost 5 bases, with 11 bases between them. This CDR3 is CASSVDSANNEQFF. The CDR3 DNA sequence: TGTGCCAGCAGCGTGGACAGCGCCAACAATGAGCAGTTCTTC.

V and J are TRBV7-9 and TRBJ2-5; 9 nucleotides match TRBD1. The length of the CDR3 is 14 residues. Trimming removed 5 bases from V and 4 bases from J; junction bases left unmatched: 5. Germline values: CDR1 SEHNR, CDR2 FQNEAQ (reference sequence). Here the CDR3 reads CASSTDRGIETQYF. The CDR3 DNA follows: TGTGCCAGCAGCACGGACAGGGGAATAGAGACCCAGTACTTC.

This chain uses TRBV29-1 with TRBJ2-1; no firm D call. In germline, CDR1 is SQVTM, CDR2 ANQGSEA. The CDR3 contains 12 residues. The V gene lost 7 bases and the J gene lost 5 bases, with 12 bases spanning the gap. The CDR3 DNA sequence: TGCAGCGCCGGCCGCAGAGACAATGAGCAGTTCTTC. Protein sequence: CSAGRRDNEQFF.

The rearrangement links TRBV5-4 to TRBJ2-3; D is possibly TRBD2 (6 bases). The V and J ends lost 2 bases and 0 bases respectively, with 10 bases between them. The CDR3 is 15 amino acids. Germline V lookup: CDR1 SGHNT, CDR2 YYREEE (reference sequence). CDR3 DNA sequence: TGTGCCAGCAGCTTTGGAGGGACTAGCACAGATACGCAGTATTTT. Amino acid sequence: CASSFGGTSTDTQYF.

The rearrangement uses TRBV5-1 and TRBJ1-1; no firm D call. The germline CDR1 and CDR2 sequences are SGHRS and YFSETQ. The ends were cut back, 0 bases at V and 10 bases at J, with 13 bases in the middle. CDR3 length equals 13 residues. DNA for the CDR3: TGCGCCAGCAGCTTGGATCCGGGCTTTTCAGCTTTCTTT. Translated, it gives CASSLDPGFSAFF.